The clone carrying this T cell receptor beta chain has only a few counts. The data derive from a study of blood T cells in healthy people across ages. Losses at the gene ends were 7 bases for V and 6 bases for J; bases not matched to a gene: 5. CDR3 size: 13 residues. The use of a sample-barcoded 5' primer and a J-beta primer mix characterized a second PCR of about 7 to 12 cycles. TCRdb itself ran the 5' RACE reads through MiXCR, one entry per CDR3 protein. The sample lists about 570,000 distinct CDR3 sequences, roughly 28% seen once, with approximately 18% in the top ten. This TCR was sampled from a woman between 65 and 79 years old in good health. This sequence joins TRBV12-3 or TRBV12-4 and TRBJ1-3, with 8 bases that match TRBD1. The sequenced material came from blood. CDR3 bases: TGTGCCAGCACCAGGGGGCATATAAACACCATATATTTT. Its protein product is CASTRGHINTIYF.